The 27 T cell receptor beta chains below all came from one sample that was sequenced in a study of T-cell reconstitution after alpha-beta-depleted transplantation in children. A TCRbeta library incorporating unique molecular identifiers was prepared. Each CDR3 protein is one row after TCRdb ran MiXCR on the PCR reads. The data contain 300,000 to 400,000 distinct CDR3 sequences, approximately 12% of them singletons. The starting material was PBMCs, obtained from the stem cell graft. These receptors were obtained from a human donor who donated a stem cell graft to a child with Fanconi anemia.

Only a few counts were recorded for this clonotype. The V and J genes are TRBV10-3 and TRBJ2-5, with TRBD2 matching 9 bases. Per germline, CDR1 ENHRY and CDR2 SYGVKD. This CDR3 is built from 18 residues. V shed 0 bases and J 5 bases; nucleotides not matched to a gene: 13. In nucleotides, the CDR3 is TGTGCCATCAGTGAGTCGGGGGCCAGCGGGGGGCGTCCGGAGACCCAGTACTTC. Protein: CAISESGASGGRPETQYF.

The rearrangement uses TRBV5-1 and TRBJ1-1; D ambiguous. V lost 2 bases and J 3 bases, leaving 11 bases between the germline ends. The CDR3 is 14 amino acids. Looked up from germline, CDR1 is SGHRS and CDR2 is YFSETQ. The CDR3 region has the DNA TGCGCCAGCAGCTTATATGGGGATCACACTGAAGCTTTCTTT. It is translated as CASSLYGDHTEAFF.

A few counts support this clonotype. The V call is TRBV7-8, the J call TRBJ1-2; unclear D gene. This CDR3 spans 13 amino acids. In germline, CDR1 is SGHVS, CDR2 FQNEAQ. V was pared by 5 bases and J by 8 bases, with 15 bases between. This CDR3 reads CASSPIRGGGYTF. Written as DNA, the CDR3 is TGTGCCAGCAGCCCCATCAGAGGCGGCGGCTACACCTTC.

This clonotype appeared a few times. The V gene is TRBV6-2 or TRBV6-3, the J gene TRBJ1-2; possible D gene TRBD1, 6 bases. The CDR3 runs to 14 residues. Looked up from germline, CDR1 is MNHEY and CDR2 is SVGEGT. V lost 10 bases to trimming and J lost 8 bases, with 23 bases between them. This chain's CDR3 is CATRGAGAWKGYTF. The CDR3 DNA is TGTGCCACCAGAGGGGCAGGGGCGTGGAAAGGCTACACCTTC.

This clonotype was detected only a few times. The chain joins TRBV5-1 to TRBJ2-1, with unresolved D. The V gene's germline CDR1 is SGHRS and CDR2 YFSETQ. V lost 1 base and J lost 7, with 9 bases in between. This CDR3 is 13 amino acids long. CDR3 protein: CASSLSSSNEQFF. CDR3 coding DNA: TGCGCCAGCAGCTTGAGTTCGTCGAATGAGCAGTTCTTC.

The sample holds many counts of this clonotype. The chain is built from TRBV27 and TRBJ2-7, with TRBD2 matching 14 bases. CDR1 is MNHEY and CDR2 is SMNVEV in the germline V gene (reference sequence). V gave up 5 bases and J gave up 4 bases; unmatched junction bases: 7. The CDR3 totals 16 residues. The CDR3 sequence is CASSPTTSGGAYEQYF. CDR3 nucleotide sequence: TGTGCCAGCAGTCCGACGACTAGCGGGGGGGCTTACGAGCAGTACTTC.

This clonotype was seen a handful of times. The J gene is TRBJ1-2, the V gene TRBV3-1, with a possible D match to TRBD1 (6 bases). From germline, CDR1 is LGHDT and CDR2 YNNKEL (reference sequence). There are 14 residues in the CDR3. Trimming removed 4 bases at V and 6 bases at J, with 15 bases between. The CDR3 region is CASSPSSDSDGYTF. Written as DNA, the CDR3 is TGTGCCAGCAGCCCCTCTTCGGACAGCGATGGCTACACCTTC.

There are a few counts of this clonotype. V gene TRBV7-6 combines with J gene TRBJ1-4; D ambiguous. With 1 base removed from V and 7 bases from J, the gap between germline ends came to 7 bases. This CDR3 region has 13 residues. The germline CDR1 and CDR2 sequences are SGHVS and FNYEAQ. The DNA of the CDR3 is TGTGCCAGCAGCTTAGAAATAGGTGAAAAACTGTTTTTT. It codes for CASSLEIGEKLFF.

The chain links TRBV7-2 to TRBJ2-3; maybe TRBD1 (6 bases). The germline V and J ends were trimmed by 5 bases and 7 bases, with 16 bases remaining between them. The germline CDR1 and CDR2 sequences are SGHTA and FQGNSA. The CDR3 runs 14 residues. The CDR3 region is CASSPYRDSNTQYF. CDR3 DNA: TGTGCCAGCAGCCCTTACAGGGATTCTAATACGCAGTATTTT.

DNA for the CDR3: TGTGCCACCAGTGATTTGCGCACTTACAATGAGCAGTTCTTC. As protein: CATSDLRTYNEQFF. The rearrangement joins TRBV24-1 to TRBJ2-1; D call uncertain. The ends were cut back, 0 bases at V and 4 bases at J, with 6 bases in the middle. Germline assignment: CDR1 KGHDR and CDR2 SFDVKD. The CDR3 length is 14 residues.

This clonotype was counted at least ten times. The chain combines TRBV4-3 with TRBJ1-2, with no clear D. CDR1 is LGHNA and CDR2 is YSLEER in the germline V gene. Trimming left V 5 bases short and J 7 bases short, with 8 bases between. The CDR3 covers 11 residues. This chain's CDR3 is CASSGGGGYTF. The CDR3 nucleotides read TGCGCCAGCAGCGGAGGTGGTGGCTACACCTTC.

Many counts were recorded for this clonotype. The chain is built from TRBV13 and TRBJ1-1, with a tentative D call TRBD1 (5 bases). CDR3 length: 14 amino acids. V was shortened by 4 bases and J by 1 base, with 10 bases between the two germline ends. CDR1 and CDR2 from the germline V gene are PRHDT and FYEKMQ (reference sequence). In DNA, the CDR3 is TGTGCCAGCAGCTCACCTACAGGGAACACTGAAGCTTTCTTT. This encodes CASSSPTGNTEAFF.

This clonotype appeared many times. The CDR3 DNA reads as TGCAGTGCTAGAGATGGACAGGGAGACTATGGCTACACCTTC. Its protein product is CSARDGQGDYGYTF. The chain combines TRBV20-1 with TRBJ1-2, with 8 nucleotides matching TRBD1. There are 14 residues in the CDR3. CDR1 and CDR2 from the germline V gene are DFQATT and SNEGSKA (reference sequence). With V trimmed by 0 bases and J by 3 bases, 3 bases remained unmatched.

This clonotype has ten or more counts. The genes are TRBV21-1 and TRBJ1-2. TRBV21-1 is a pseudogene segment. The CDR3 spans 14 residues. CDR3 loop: CASSKEGTFYGYTF. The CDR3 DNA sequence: TGTGCCAGCAGCAAAGAAGGGACTTTCTATGGCTACACCTTC.

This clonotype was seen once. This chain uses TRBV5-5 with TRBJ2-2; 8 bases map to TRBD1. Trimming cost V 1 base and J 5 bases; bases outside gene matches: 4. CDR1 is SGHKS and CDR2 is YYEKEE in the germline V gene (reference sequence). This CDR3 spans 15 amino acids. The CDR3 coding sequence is TGTGCCAGCAGCTTGCGAGACAGGGGTACCGGGGAGCTGTTTTTT. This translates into CASSLRDRGTGELFF.

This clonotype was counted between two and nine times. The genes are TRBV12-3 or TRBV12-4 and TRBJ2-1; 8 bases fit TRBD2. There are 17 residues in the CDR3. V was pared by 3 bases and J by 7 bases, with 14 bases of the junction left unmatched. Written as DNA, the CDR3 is TGTGCCAGCAGTTTTTTGACCGGGACTAGGCTTTCGAATGAGCAGTTCTTC. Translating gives CASSFLTGTRLSNEQFF.

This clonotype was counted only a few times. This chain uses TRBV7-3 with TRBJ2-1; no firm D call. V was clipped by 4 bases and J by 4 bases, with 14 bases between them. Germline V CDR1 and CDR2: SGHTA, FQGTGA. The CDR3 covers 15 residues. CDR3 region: CASSSGAPDYNEQFF. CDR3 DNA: TGTGCCAGCAGCTCCGGCGCCCCGGATTACAATGAGCAGTTCTTC. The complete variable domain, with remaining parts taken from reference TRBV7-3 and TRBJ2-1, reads GAGVSQTPSNKVTEKGKYVELRCDPISGHTALYWYRQSLGQGPEFLIYFQGTGAADDSGLPNDRFFAVRPEGSVSTLKIQRTERGDSAVYLCASSSGAPDYNEQFFGPGTRLTVL.

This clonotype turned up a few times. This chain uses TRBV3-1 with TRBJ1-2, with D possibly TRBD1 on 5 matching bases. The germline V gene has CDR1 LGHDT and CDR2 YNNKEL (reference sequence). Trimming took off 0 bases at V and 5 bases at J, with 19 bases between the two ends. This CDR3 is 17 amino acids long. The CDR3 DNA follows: TGTGCCAGCAGCCAAGATCTTAGAGACAGCTGGCCTTATGGCTACACCTTC. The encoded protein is CASSQDLRDSWPYGYTF.

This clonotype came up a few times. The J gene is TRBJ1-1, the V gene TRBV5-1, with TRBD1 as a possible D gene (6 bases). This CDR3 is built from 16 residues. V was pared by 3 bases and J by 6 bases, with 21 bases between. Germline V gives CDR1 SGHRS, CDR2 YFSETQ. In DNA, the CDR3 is TGCGCCAGCAGCTGGCAAGGGGGTGACGGGGACCCTGAAGCTTTCTTT. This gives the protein CASSWQGGDGDPEAFF.

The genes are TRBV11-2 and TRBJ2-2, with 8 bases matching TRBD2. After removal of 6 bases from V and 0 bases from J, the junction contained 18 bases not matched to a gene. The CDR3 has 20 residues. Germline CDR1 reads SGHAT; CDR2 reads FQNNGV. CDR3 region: CASRPLRGTRASSNTGELFF. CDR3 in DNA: TGTGCCAGCAGACCACTCCGAGGGACTAGGGCGTCATCGAACACCGGGGAGCTGTTTTTT. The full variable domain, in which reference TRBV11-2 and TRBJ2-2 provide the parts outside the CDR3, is EAGVAQSPRYKIIEKRQSVAFWCNPISGHATLYWYQQILGQGPKLLIQFQNNGVVDDSQLPKDRFSAERLKGVDSTLKIQPAKLEDSAVYLCASRPLRGTRASSNTGELFFGEGSRLTVL.

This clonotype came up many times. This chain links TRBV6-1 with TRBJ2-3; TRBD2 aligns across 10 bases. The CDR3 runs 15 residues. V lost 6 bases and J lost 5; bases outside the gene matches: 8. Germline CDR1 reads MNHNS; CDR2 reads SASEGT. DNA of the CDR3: TGTGCCAGCAGAACCAGCGGGGGGGCCAAAGATACGCAGTATTTT. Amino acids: CASRTSGGAKDTQYF.

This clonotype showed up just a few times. The CDR3 DNA reads TGTGCCAGCAGCCGTGACAACTCCCTCGAGCAGTACTTC. Translated: CASSRDNSLEQYF. The rearrangement links TRBV7-2 to TRBJ2-7; no firm D call. With 5 bases removed from V and 6 bases from J, the gap between germline ends came to 14 bases. The CDR3 spans 13 residues. Germline values: CDR1 SGHTA, CDR2 FQGNSA.

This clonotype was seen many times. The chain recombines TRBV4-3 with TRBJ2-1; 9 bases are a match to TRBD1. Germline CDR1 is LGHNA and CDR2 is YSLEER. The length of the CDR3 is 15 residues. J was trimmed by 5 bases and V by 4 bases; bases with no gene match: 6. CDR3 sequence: CASSRLQGANNEQFF. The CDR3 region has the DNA TGCGCCAGCAGCCGACTACAGGGGGCCAACAATGAGCAGTTCTTC.

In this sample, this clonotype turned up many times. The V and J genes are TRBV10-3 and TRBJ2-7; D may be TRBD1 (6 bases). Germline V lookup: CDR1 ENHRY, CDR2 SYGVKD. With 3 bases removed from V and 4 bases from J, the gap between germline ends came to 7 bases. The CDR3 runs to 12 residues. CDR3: CAISDQGYEQYF. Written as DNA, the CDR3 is TGTGCCATCAGTGATCAGGGGTACGAGCAGTACTTC.

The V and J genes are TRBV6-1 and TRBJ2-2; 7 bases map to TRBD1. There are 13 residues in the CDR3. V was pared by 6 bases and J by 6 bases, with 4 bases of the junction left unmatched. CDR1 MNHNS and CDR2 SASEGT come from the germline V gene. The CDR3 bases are TGTGCCAGCAGGGGACAGCCCCCCGGGGAGCTGTTTTTT. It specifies CASRGQPPGELFF.

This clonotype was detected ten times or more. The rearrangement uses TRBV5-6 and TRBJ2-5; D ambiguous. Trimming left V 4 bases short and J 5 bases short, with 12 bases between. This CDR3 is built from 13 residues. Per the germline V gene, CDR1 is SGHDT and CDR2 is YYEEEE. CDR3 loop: CASSVGSAETQYF. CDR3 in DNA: TGTGCCAGCAGCGTAGGGTCAGCGGAGACCCAGTACTTC. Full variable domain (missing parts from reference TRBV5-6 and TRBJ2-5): DAGVTQSPTHLIKTRGQQVTLRCSPKSGHDTVSWYQQALGQGPQFIFQYYEEEERQRGNFPDRFSGHQFPNYSSELNVNALLLGDSALYLCASSVGSAETQYFGPGTRLLVL.

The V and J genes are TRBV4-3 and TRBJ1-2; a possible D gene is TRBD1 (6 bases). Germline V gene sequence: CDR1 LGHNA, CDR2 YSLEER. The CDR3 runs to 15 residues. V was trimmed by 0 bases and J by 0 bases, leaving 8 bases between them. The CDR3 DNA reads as TGCGCCAGCAGCCAAGACGGACAGTCTAACTATGGCTACACCTTC. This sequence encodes CASSQDGQSNYGYTF.